The entry that follows covers one T cell receptor (beta chain) sequence. Antigen unknown. These data belong to a study of T cell responses to AZD1222 COVID-19 vaccine. General observations from the study: Spike-specific TCR breadth and depth grew following two AZD1222 doses. CD4 TCRs linked to vaccination spanned spike, dominating at 160-218 and 743-854. Unmutated regions of variants are reportedly targeted by nearly half of spike-specific TCRs.

Sequencing was performed with immunoSEQ multiplex PCR; in TCRdb, only in-frame clones are kept and a portion is missing. The data show about 180,000 clones, 85% to 90% seen once. Both about-4-week and about-12-week second-dose recipients were combined. The V gene's germline CDR1 is SEHNR and CDR2 FQNEAQ (reference sequence). There are 13 residues in the CDR3. Trimming stripped 5 bases from V and 1 base from J, with 6 bases between. This TCR derives from an adult who received the AZD1222 COVID-19 vaccine. J is TRBJ1-5 and V is TRBV7-9; D remains unclear. The source material was peripheral blood, sampled 28 days after the second AZD1222 dose. The CDR3 sequence is CASSRESNQPQHF. CDR3 sequence (DNA): TGTGCCAGCAGCAGGGAAAGCAATCAGCCCCAGCATTTT.